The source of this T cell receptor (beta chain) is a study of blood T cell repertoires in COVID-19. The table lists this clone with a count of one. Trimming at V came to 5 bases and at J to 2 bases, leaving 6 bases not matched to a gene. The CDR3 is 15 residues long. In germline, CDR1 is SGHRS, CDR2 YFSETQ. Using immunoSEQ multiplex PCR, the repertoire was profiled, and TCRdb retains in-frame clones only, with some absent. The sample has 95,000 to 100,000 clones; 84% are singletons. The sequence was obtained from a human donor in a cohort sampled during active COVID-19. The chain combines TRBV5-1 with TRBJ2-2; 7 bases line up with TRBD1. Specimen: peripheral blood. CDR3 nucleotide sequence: TGCGCCAGCAGTATACAGGGGTTCAACACCGGGGAGCTGTTTTTT. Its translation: CASSIQGFNTGELFF.